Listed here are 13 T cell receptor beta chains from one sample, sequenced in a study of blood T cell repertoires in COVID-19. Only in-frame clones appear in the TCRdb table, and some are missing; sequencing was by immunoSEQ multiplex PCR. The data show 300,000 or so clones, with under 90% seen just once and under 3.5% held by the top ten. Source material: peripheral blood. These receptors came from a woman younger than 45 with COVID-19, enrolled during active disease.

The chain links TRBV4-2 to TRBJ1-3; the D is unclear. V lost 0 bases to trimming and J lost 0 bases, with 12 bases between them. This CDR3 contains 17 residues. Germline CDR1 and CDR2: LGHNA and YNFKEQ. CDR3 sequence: CASSQDRFTVSGNTIYF. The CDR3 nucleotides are TGTGCCAGCAGCCAAGATAGATTTACCGTCTCTGGAAACACCATATATTTT.

The DNA of the CDR3 is TGTGCCAGCAGCCCTACCAATGAGCAGTTCTTC. It encodes CASSPTNEQFF. V usage is TRBV13 and J usage is TRBJ2-1; D is unclear. The CDR3 extends over 11 amino acids. The V and J ends lost 5 bases and 6 bases respectively, with 5 bases between them. CDR1 is PRHDT, CDR2 FYEKMQ, per germline (reference sequence). The variable domain in full, with the rest retrieved from reference TRBV13 and TRBJ2-1, is AAGVIQSPRHLIKEKRETATLKCYPIPRHDTVYWYQQGPGQDPQFLISFYEKMQSDKGSIPDRFSAQQFSDYHSELNMSSLELGDSALYFCASSPTNEQFFGPGTRLTVL.

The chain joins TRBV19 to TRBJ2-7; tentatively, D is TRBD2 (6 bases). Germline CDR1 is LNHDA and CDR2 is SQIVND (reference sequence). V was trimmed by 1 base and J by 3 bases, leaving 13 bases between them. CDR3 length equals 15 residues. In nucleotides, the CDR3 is TGTGCCAGTAGTATAGTCAAATCGGGGGTCTACGAGCAGTACTTC. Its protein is CASSIVKSGVYEQYF.

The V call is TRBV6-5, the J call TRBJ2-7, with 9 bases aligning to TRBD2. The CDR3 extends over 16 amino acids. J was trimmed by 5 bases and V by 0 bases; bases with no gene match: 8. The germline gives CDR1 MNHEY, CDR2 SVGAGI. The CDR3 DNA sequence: TGTGCCAGCAGTTACTCGTATAGCGGGAGAGGCCACGAGCAGTACTTC. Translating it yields CASSYSYSGRGHEQYF.

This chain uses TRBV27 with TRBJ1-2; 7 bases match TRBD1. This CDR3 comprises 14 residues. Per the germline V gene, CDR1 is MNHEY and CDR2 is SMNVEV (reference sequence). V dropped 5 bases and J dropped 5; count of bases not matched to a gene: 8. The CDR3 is CASSPRTGGYGYTF. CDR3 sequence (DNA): TGTGCCAGCAGTCCACGGACAGGCGGTTATGGCTACACCTTC.

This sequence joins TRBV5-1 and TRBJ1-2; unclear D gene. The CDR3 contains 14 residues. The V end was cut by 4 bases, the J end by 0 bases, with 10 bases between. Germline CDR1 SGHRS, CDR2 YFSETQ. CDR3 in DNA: TGCGCCAGCAGCGTCGAGGGCTCTAACTATGGCTACACCTTC. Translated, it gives CASSVEGSNYGYTF.

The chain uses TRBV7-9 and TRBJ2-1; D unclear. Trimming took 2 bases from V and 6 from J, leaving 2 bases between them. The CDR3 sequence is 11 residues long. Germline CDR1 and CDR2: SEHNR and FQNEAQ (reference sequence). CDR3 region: CASSLLNEQFF. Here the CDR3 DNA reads TGTGCCAGCAGCTTACTCAATGAGCAGTTCTTC.

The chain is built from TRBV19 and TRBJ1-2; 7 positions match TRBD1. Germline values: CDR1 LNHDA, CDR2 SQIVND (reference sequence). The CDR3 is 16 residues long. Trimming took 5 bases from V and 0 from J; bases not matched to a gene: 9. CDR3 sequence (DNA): TGTGCCAGTAGTCCTATGGGGACAGCGTCTAACTATGGCTACACCTTC. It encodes CASSPMGTASNYGYTF.

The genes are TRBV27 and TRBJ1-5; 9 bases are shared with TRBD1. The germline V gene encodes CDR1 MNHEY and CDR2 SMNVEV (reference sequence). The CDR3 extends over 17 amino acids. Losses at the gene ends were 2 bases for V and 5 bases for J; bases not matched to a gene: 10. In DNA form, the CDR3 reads TGTGCCAGCAGTTTAGGGGACAGGGACGATGGGGATCAGCCCCAGCATTTT. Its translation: CASSLGDRDDGDQPQHF.

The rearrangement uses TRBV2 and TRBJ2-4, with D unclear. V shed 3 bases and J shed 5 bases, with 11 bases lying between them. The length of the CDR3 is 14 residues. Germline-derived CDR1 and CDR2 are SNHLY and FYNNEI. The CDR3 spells CASSDMWAENIQYF. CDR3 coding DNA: TGTGCCAGCAGTGATATGTGGGCCGAAAACATTCAGTACTTC.

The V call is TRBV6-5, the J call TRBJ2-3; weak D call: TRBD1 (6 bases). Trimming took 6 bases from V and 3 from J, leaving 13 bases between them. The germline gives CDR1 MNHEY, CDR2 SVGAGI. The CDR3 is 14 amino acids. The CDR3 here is CASRGPGQTDTQYF. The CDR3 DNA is TGTGCCAGCAGGGGACCGGGACAAACAGATACGCAGTATTTT.

CDR3 nucleotides: TGTGCTAGTGGCCAGACAGGGAGCACCGGGGAGCTGTTTTTT. Amino acids: CASGQTGSTGELFF. The V call is TRBV12-5, the J call TRBJ2-2, with 7 positions matching TRBD1. Trimming at V came to 6 bases and at J to 4 bases, leaving 5 bases not matched to a gene. The CDR3 is 14 residues long. Germline V gene lookup returns CDR1 LGHNT and CDR2 FRNRAP.

In DNA, the CDR3 is TGTGCCAGCAGTTTAAGGGGGCTTAGGGCCAAAAACATTCAGTACTTC. It encodes CASSLRGLRAKNIQYF. The gene calls are TRBV28 and TRBJ2-4; 7 nucleotides align to TRBD1. Trimming removed 2 bases from V and 1 base from J; junction bases left unmatched: 5. The CDR3 loop spans 16 amino acids. CDR1 is MDHEN, CDR2 SYDVKM, per germline. Combining the CDR3 with reference TRBV28 and TRBJ2-4 gives the whole variable domain DVKVTQSSRYLVKRTGEKVFLECVQDMDHENMFWYRQDPGLGLRLIYFSYDVKMKEKGDIPEGYSVSREKKERFSLILESASTNQTSMYLCASSLRGLRAKNIQYFGAGTRLSVL.